The 31 T cell receptor beta chains given below trace back to one sample, sequenced in a study of STAT5B mutations in CD4+ large granular lymphocyte leukemia. Here immunoSEQ multiplex PCR was the method, and the copy in TCRdb shows in-frame clones only, minus some. The sample has roughly 26,000 clones, under 90% seen once; the top ten hold 0.3% to 0.35%. Sequencing used CD4+ T cells from blood buffy coats. These receptors originate from a human donor in good health.

J is TRBJ2-7 and V is TRBV4-3, with 7 bases aligning to TRBD2. This CDR3 has 15 amino acids. J gave up 5 bases and V 0 bases, and 7 bases lay outside the gene matches. Germline CDR1 and CDR2: LGHNA and YSLEER. The CDR3 loop is CASSQEAGRVHEQYF. Here the CDR3 DNA reads TGCGCCAGCAGCCAAGAAGCAGGGAGGGTCCACGAGCAGTACTTC.

The chain has TRBV5-6 and TRBJ2-5; D gene ambiguous. The CDR3 loop spans 12 amino acids. Germline-derived CDR1 and CDR2 are SGHDT and YYEEEE. V lost 4 bases, J lost 5 bases, and 9 bases lay in between. CDR3 DNA sequence: TGTGCCAGCAGCCCCGGACGGGAGACCCAGTACTTC. Translating gives CASSPGRETQYF. Combining the CDR3 with reference TRBV5-6 and TRBJ2-5 gives the whole variable domain DAGVTQSPTHLIKTRGQQVTLRCSPKSGHDTVSWYQQALGQGPQFIFQYYEEEERQRGNFPDRFSGHQFPNYSSELNVNALLLGDSALYLCASSPGRETQYFGPGTRLLVL.

The chain's CDR3 is CASSSRDRNYGYTF. The DNA of the CDR3 is TGTGCCAGCAGCTCCCGGGACAGAAACTATGGCTACACCTTC. This chain links TRBV7-2 with TRBJ1-2, with TRBD1 matching 7 bases. Germline CDR1 and CDR2: SGHTA and FQGNSA. V shed 4 bases, J shed 2 bases, and the junction held 4 bases outside the gene matches. The CDR3 spans 14 residues.

This chain links TRBV19 with TRBJ2-1; possible D gene TRBD2, 6 bases. Trimming took off 4 bases at V and 10 bases at J, with 14 bases between the two ends. This CDR3 is built from 13 residues. The germline V gene has CDR1 LNHDA and CDR2 SQIVND (reference sequence). CDR3 bases: TGTGCCAGTAGTAGCCTCGGGGGAGAGGAGCAGTTCTTC. Protein sequence: CASSSLGGEEQFF.

V is TRBV20-1 and J is TRBJ2-3; no reliable D call. The germline V and J ends were trimmed by 6 bases and 2 bases, with 6 bases remaining between them. The CDR3 spans 11 residues. Per the germline V gene, CDR1 is DFQATT and CDR2 is SNEGSKA (reference sequence). In nucleotides, the CDR3 is TGCAGTGCCCCAAACACAGATACGCAGTATTTT. Encoded protein: CSAPNTDTQYF.

This clone appeared a few times. In DNA form, the CDR3 reads TGTGCCAGCAGTCCGGGACTAGAGTACGAGCAGTACTTC. This gives the protein CASSPGLEYEQYF. The chain uses TRBV5-4 and TRBJ2-7; the match to TRBD2 covers 8 bases. Germline lookup yields CDR1 SGHNT and CDR2 YYREEE (reference sequence). The CDR3 totals 13 residues. V lost 5 bases, J lost 4 bases, and 5 bases stayed unmatched.

The J gene is TRBJ1-4, the V gene TRBV5-6, with TRBD1 as a possible D gene (6 bases). CDR1 is SGHDT and CDR2 is YYEEEE in the germline V gene. CDR3 length: 14 amino acids. The germline V and J ends were trimmed by 1 base and 2 bases, with 6 bases remaining between them. CDR3 coding DNA: TGTGCCAGCAGCTTGCAGGGGACTAATGAAAAACTGTTTTTT. Translation gives CASSLQGTNEKLFF. Full variable domain (rest looked up from reference TRBV5-6 and TRBJ1-4): DAGVTQSPTHLIKTRGQQVTLRCSPKSGHDTVSWYQQALGQGPQFIFQYYEEEERQRGNFPDRFSGHQFPNYSSELNVNALLLGDSALYLCASSLQGTNEKLFFGSGTQLSVL.

The gene calls are TRBV7-8 and TRBJ2-2; the D gene is possibly TRBD2 (5 bases). CDR1 is SGHVS and CDR2 is FQNEAQ in the germline V gene. The length of the CDR3 is 16 residues. The V end was cut by 5 bases, the J end by 2 bases, with 15 bases between. The CDR3 region is CASSQHPSINTGELFF. In DNA form, the CDR3 reads TGTGCCAGCAGCCAGCACCCTAGCATAAACACCGGGGAGCTGTTTTTT.

V is TRBV7-6 and J is TRBJ2-5; TRBD1 matches at 9 bases. Germline V gene lookup returns CDR1 SGHVS and CDR2 FNYEAQ. Trimming took 3 bases from V and 6 from J; bases not matched to a gene: 5. The CDR3 is 14 amino acids. CDR3 amino acids: CASSLAGQGKTQYF. DNA of the CDR3: TGTGCCAGCAGCTTGGCGGGACAGGGAAAGACCCAGTACTTC.

The chain recombines TRBV29-1 with TRBJ1-2; TRBD1 might be the D (6 bases). This CDR3 spans 12 amino acids. Germline CDR1 is SQVTM and CDR2 is ANQGSEA. Trimming stripped 6 bases from V and 5 bases from J, with 13 bases between. The CDR3 DNA reads TGCAGCGTGCTGGGGGCTAGGTATGGCTACACCTTC. Encoded protein: CSVLGARYGYTF.

This sequence joins TRBV5-6 and TRBJ2-7; a possible D gene is TRBD1 (6 bases). The CDR3 consists of 14 residues. Between the trimmed V and J ends, which lost 6 bases and 6 bases, there was a span of 19 bases. CDR1 is SGHDT, CDR2 YYEEEE, per germline. The CDR3 loop reads CASTVGQGWGEQYF. For the CDR3, the DNA is TGTGCCAGCACCGTGGGGCAGGGGTGGGGCGAGCAGTACTTC.

This rearrangement joins TRBV2 to TRBJ1-2; D perhaps matches TRBD1 (5 bases). This CDR3 spans 13 amino acids. Germline values: CDR1 SNHLY, CDR2 FYNNEI. The V end lost 7 bases, the J end lost 3 bases, and 12 bases lay between the germline ends. CDR3 sequence reads: CASTKGVDYGYTF. The CDR3 bases are TGTGCCAGCACCAAAGGGGTAGACTATGGCTACACCTTC. Drawing the rest from reference TRBV2 and TRBJ1-2, the complete variable domain is EPEVTQTPSHQVTQMGQEVILRCVPISNHLYFYWYRQILGQKVEFLVSFYNNEISEKSEIFDDQFSVERPDGSNFTLKIRSTKLEDSAMYFCASTKGVDYGYTFGSGTRLTVV.

The rearrangement uses TRBV12-5 and TRBJ2-1, with unresolved D. This CDR3 spans 16 amino acids. V lost 5 bases to trimming and J lost 9 bases, with 23 bases between them. The germline CDR1 and CDR2 sequences are LGHNT and FRNRAP. CDR3 protein: CASGPRGGLGLGEQFF. The CDR3 DNA follows: TGTGCTAGTGGTCCGAGAGGCGGCCTAGGTCTTGGTGAGCAGTTCTTC. Variable domain in full (rest from reference TRBV12-5 and TRBJ2-1): DARVTQTPRHKVTEMGQEVTMRCQPILGHNTVFWYRQTMMQGLELLAYFRNRAPLDDSGMPKDRFSAEMPDATLATLKIQPSEPRDSAVYFCASGPRGGLGLGEQFFGPGTRLTVL.

This sequence joins TRBV10-1 and TRBJ2-3, with 11 bases lining up with TRBD2. After removal of 5 bases from V and 1 base from J, the junction contained 2 bases not matched to a gene. The germline V gene has CDR1 WNHNN and CDR2 SYGVQD (reference sequence). The CDR3 totals 15 residues. The CDR3 region has the DNA TGCGCCAGCAGTCTGACTAGCGGGGGCACAGATACGCAGTATTTT. It specifies CASSLTSGGTDTQYF.

The chain couples TRBV7-2 to TRBJ2-1, with TRBD2 as a possible D gene (7 bases). CDR3 length: 13 amino acids. Trimming removed 3 bases at V and 8 bases at J, with 11 bases between. Germline CDR1 and CDR2: SGHTA and FQGNSA. CDR3 sequence (DNA): TGTGCCAGCAGCTTCGGGGGGCATGATGAGCAGTTCTTC. Protein sequence: CASSFGGHDEQFF.

The chain employs TRBV28 and TRBJ2-1; 11 bases fit TRBD1. This CDR3 spans 15 amino acids. The trim removed 3 bases at V and 6 bases at J, leaving 4 bases unmatched. The germline CDR1 and CDR2 sequences are MDHEN and SYDVKM. The CDR3 sequence is CASSFSGTGGNEQFF. The CDR3 DNA reads as TGTGCCAGCAGTTTTTCCGGGACAGGGGGCAATGAGCAGTTCTTC.

The chain recombines TRBV9 with TRBJ1-4; possibly TRBD1 for D (5 bases). Germline V gene data show CDR1 as SGDLS and CDR2 as YYNGEE. Deletions cut 4 bases from V and 1 base from J, with 11 bases between. This CDR3 comprises 15 residues. The DNA for the CDR3 is TGTGCCAGCAGCCTCGGGGGGATAACTAATGAAAAACTGTTTTTT. Protein: CASSLGGITNEKLFF.

The V and J genes are TRBV6-6 and TRBJ2-7, with D unclear. Between the trimmed V and J ends, which lost 6 bases and 6 bases, there was a span of 15 bases. CDR1 is MNHNY and CDR2 is SVGAGI in the germline V gene (reference sequence). The CDR3 totals 13 residues. The CDR3, as DNA: TGTGCCAGCAGAGCAGACTCCGCGACCGAGCAGTACGTC. It codes for CASRADSATEQYV.

The chain employs TRBV4-1 and TRBJ2-2; 12 positions agree with TRBD2. CDR1 and CDR2 (germline): MGHRA, YSYEKL. The CDR3 contains 17 residues. V was clipped by 3 bases and J by 6 bases; unmatched bases: 8. The CDR3 reads CASSHGLAGPRAGELFF. The CDR3 DNA reads TGCGCCAGCAGCCATGGACTAGCGGGACCAAGGGCCGGGGAGCTGTTTTTT.

The rearrangement uses TRBV5-8 and TRBJ2-7, with D possibly matching TRBD1 (5 bases). The CDR3 covers 14 residues. Germline values: CDR1 SGHTS, CDR2 YDEGEE. Trimming left V 0 bases short and J 3 bases short, with 10 bases between. The CDR3 loop is CASSLVLQGYEQYV. CDR3 in DNA: TGTGCCAGCAGCTTGGTGCTCCAGGGCTACGAGCAGTACGTC.

This clone was seen once. The V call is TRBV5-8, the J call TRBJ1-5, with 7 bases matching TRBD1. The germline gives CDR1 SGHTS, CDR2 YDEGEE. J lost 1 base, V lost 3 bases, and 7 bases had no gene match. CDR3 length: 16 amino acids. Here the CDR3 reads CASSSGQLRSNQPQHF. The CDR3 nucleotides are TGTGCCAGCAGCTCGGGACAGCTTAGAAGCAATCAGCCCCAGCATTTT.

A few counts support this clone. V is TRBV5-4 and J is TRBJ1-2, with unresolved D. V shed 3 bases and J shed 7 bases, with 13 bases lying between them. This CDR3 has 13 amino acids. The germline V gene encodes CDR1 SGHNT and CDR2 YYREEE (reference sequence). The CDR3 spells CASSSVQRGGYTF. In nucleotides, the CDR3 is TGTGCCAGCAGCTCCGTACAACGGGGTGGCTACACCTTC. Full variable domain (outside the CDR3, taken from reference TRBV5-4 and TRBJ1-2): ETGVTQSPTHLIKTRGQQVTLRCSSQSGHNTVSWYQQALGQGPQFIFQYYREEENGRGNFPPRFSGLQFPNYSSELNVNALELDDSALYLCASSSVQRGGYTFGSGTRLTVV.

This chain uses TRBV14 with TRBJ1-3; D is undetermined. This CDR3 has 16 amino acids. Germline lookup yields CDR1 SGHDN and CDR2 FVKESK. V lost 0 bases and J lost 0, with 9 bases in between. CDR3 sequence: CASSQDLSSSGNTIYF. The CDR3 DNA reads TGTGCCAGCAGCCAAGATCTGAGCAGCTCTGGAAACACCATATATTTT.

V usage is TRBV20-1 and J usage is TRBJ1-1, with D unresolved. This CDR3 is built from 10 residues. In germline, CDR1 is DFQATT, CDR2 SNEGSKA (reference sequence). V lost 8 bases to trimming and J lost 1 base, with 5 bases between them. The CDR3 reads CSPGNTEAFF. The CDR3 DNA is TGCAGTCCAGGGAACACTGAAGCTTTCTTT.

V is TRBV7-2 and J is TRBJ2-3, with TRBD2 as a possible D gene (6 bases). The germline V gene encodes CDR1 SGHTA and CDR2 FQGNSA. Trimming stripped 1 base from V and 4 bases from J, with 15 bases between. The CDR3 length is 16 residues. The CDR3: CASSLGSGSVADTQYF. The CDR3 DNA reads TGTGCCAGCAGCTTAGGAAGCGGGTCAGTGGCAGATACGCAGTATTTT.

This chain links TRBV10-3 with TRBJ1-6, with D unclear. Trimming shortened V by 2 bases and J by 6 bases, and 5 bases separated the two germline ends. This CDR3 region has 13 residues. CDR1 is ENHRY and CDR2 is SYGVKD in the germline V gene. The CDR3 nucleotides read TGTGCCATCAGTGAGGAGGGTAATTCACCCCTCCACTTT. Translated, it gives CAISEEGNSPLHF.

The chain recombines TRBV11-2 with TRBJ1-6; TRBD1 matches at 11 bases. V lost 3 bases and J lost 8; bases outside the gene matches: 3. This CDR3 spans 15 amino acids. Germline CDR1 and CDR2: SGHAT and FQNNGV. CDR3 residues: CASSLLDRGHSPLHF. CDR3 bases: TGTGCCAGCAGCTTGCTGGACAGGGGGCATTCACCCCTCCACTTT.

DNA for the CDR3: TGTGCCATCAGTGAGGGGGTCGTTGAAGCTTTCTTT. The encoded protein is CAISEGVVEAFF. The chain carries TRBV10-3 and TRBJ1-1; D remains unclear. Germline loops: CDR1 ENHRY, CDR2 SYGVKD. This CDR3 spans 12 amino acids. Trimming removed 2 bases at V and 7 bases at J, with 8 bases between.

The chain joins TRBV5-4 to TRBJ2-5; no clear D gene. The assigned J gene may be wrong: the sequence end matches TRBJ2-7 better. CDR3 length equals 13 residues. The V gene's germline CDR1 is SGHNT and CDR2 YYREEE (reference sequence). The CDR3 sequence: CASSLVAGYEQYF. The CDR3 DNA reads TGTGCCAGCAGCTTGGTGGCTGGCTACGAGCAGTACTTC.

The chain couples TRBV19 to TRBJ2-1; D is unresolved. The CDR3 has 15 amino acids. Germline CDR1 reads LNHDA; CDR2 reads SQIVND (reference sequence). The ends were cut back, 4 bases at V and 2 bases at J, with 12 bases in the middle. CDR3 protein: CASSKSAITYNEQFF. The CDR3 DNA sequence: TGTGCCAGTAGTAAGTCAGCGATTACCTACAATGAGCAGTTCTTC. Variable domain in full (rest from reference TRBV19 and TRBJ2-1): DGGITQSPKYLFRKEGQNVTLSCEQNLNHDAMYWYRQDPGQGLRLIYYSQIVNDFQKGDIAEGYSVSREKKESFPLTVTSAQKNPTAFYLCASSKSAITYNEQFFGPGTRLTVL.

The rearrangement uses TRBV18 and TRBJ2-1; TRBD2 might be the D (5 bases). V shed 6 bases and J shed 10 bases, with 22 bases lying between them. From germline, CDR1 is KGHSH and CDR2 LQKENI. The length of the CDR3 is 15 residues. The CDR3 DNA reads as TGTGCCAGCTCTTCCTCCGGGATTACCGCTGGGGAGCAGTTCTTC. This codes for CASSSSGITAGEQFF.